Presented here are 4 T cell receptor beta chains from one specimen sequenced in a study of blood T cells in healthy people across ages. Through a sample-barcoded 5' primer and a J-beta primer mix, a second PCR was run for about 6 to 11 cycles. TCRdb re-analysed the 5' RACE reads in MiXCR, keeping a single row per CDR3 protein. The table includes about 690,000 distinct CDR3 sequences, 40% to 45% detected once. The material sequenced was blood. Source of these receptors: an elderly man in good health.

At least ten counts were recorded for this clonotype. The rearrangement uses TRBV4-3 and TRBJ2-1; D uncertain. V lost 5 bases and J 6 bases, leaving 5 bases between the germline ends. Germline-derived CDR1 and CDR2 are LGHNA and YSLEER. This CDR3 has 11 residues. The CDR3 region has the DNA TGCGCCAGCAGCAGCAGCAATGAGCAGTTCTTC. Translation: CASSSSNEQFF.

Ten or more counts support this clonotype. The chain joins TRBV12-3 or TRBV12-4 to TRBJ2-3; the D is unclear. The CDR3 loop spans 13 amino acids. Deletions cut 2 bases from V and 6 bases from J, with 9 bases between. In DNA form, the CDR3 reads TGTGCCAGCAGTTTACAGTGGCTCGATACGCAGTATTTT. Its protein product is CASSLQWLDTQYF.

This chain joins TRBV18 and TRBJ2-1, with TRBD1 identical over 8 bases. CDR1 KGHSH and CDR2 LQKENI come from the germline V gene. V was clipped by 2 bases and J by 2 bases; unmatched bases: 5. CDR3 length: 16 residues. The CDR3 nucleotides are TGTGCCAGCTCACCAGTCGGGGGACAGGCCTACAATGAGCAGTTCTTC. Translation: CASSPVGGQAYNEQFF.

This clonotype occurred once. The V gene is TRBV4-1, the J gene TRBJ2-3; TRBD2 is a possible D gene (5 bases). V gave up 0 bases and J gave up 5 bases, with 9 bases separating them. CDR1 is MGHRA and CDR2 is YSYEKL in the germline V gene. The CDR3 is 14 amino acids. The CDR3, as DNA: TGCGCCAGCAGCCAAGATCAGAGGGAAGATACGCAGTATTTT. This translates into CASSQDQREDTQYF.